Shown below are 17 T cell receptor beta chains from a single sample sequenced in a study of regulatory T cells in long-lasting Graves disease. This sample's time point: newly diagnosed GD, antithyroid drugs for less than 3 months. There was RNA extracted from PBMCs, and the TCR library was made from it. For TCR beta, libraries came from iRepertoire HTBI primers and Arm-PCR of CDR3 regions. Each CDR3 protein gets one entry after TCRdb re-called the multiplex PCR reads with MiXCR. The sample yields a few hundred thousand distinct CDR3 sequences, 14% seen once. The data also belong to a second study, concerning T cells in Graves' hyperthyroidism and ophthalmopathy.

The specimen was peripheral blood mononuclear cells (PBMCs), collected at new diagnosis, from a patient treated with antithyroid drugs. All receptors come from a woman aged 45-65 years with Graves disease.

The table lists this clonotype with a count of one. This rearrangement joins TRBV5-1 to TRBJ1-2; D gene uncertain. V was cut by 0 bases and J by 3 bases, with 15 bases left in between. CDR3 size: 16 residues. Germline CDR1 SGHRS, CDR2 YFSETQ. Here the CDR3 reads CASSLAAGEVDYGYTF. Written as DNA, the CDR3 is TGCGCCAGCAGCTTGGCGGCGGGAGAGGTAGACTATGGCTACACCTTC.

This clonotype has ten or more counts. This chain links TRBV6-5 with TRBJ2-7; 8 nucleotides align to TRBD2. In germline, CDR1 is MNHEY, CDR2 SVGAGI. The trim removed 0 bases at V and 1 base at J, leaving 8 bases unmatched. This CDR3 is built from 17 residues. DNA of the CDR3: TGTGCCAGCAGTTACTCCGTGGAGCGGGGGCGTTCCTACGAGCAGTACTTC. It translates to CASSYSVERGRSYEQYF.

In this sample, this clonotype turned up many times. The chain employs TRBV4-1 and TRBJ1-2; 7 bases are a match to TRBD1. Unmatched junction bases numbered 7, after V lost 4 bases and J lost 2 bases. Germline V gene sequence: CDR1 MGHRA, CDR2 YSYEKL. The CDR3 covers 15 residues. CDR3 region: CASSPGQTLNYGYTF. The DNA of the CDR3 is TGCGCCAGCAGCCCGGGACAGACATTAAACTATGGCTACACCTTC.

This clonotype came up a few times. The genes are TRBV30 and TRBJ1-1; unclear D gene. V lost 5 bases and J lost 6, with 10 bases in between. This CDR3 has 11 amino acids. Germline V gene sequence: CDR1 GTSNPN, CDR2 SVGIG (reference sequence). CDR3 in DNA: TGTGCCTGGGGCCAAGCCGCTGAAGCTTTCTTT. This gives the protein CAWGQAAEAFF.

This clonotype occurred once. This sequence joins TRBV5-4 and TRBJ2-5; 8 nucleotides match TRBD2. V was clipped by 3 bases and J by 1 base; unmatched bases: 2. Germline CDR1 and CDR2: SGHNT and YYREEE (reference sequence). This CDR3 region has 14 residues. The CDR3 DNA sequence: TGTGCCAGCAGCTGGGCGGGAGGCCAAGAGACCCAGTACTTC. This gives the protein CASSWAGGQETQYF.

Comment on this clonotype: A far larger clone lies a single base away; this is likely a read error. The CDR3 region is CSARGGKIYEQYF. The CDR3 DNA reads as TGCAGTGCTAGAGGGGGAAAGATCTATGAGCAGTACTTC. The V call is TRBV20-1, the J call TRBJ2-5; D unresolved. Trimming pared 1 base from V and 11 bases from J, leaving 17 bases between. There are 13 residues in the CDR3. Per the germline V gene, CDR1 is DFQATT and CDR2 is SNEGSKA (reference sequence).

This clonotype has at least ten counts. The chain has TRBV5-1 and TRBJ2-7; 12 nucleotides match TRBD2. V trimming: 4 bases; J trimming: 7 bases; junction bases outside the gene matches: 12. The germline CDR1 and CDR2 sequences are SGHRS and YFSETQ. This CDR3 region has 16 residues. This CDR3 is CASSPPTSGSLGEQYF. For the CDR3, the DNA is TGCGCCAGCAGCCCCCCGACTAGCGGGAGCTTGGGGGAGCAGTACTTC. Looking up the rest from reference TRBV5-1 and TRBJ2-7 gives the full variable domain: KAGVTQTPRYLIKTRGQQVTLSCSPISGHRSVSWYQQTPGQGLQFLFEYFSETQRNKGNFPGRFSGRQFSNSRSEMNVSTLELGDSALYLCASSPPTSGSLGEQYFGPGTRLTVT.

The V gene is TRBV7-9, the J gene TRBJ2-5; the D call may be TRBD1 or TRBD2 (5 bases each). The germline gives CDR1 SEHNR, CDR2 FQNEAQ (reference sequence). The CDR3 length is 13 residues. The V end was cut by 3 bases, the J end by 5 bases, with 10 bases between. In DNA, the CDR3 is TGTGCCAGCAGCTTGAGGGGTAGTGAGACCCAGTACTTC. This sequence encodes CASSLRGSETQYF.

V is TRBV20-1 and J is TRBJ2-1; 13 bases are a match to TRBD2. Looked up from germline, CDR1 is DFQATT and CDR2 is SNEGSKA (reference sequence). J lost 5 bases, V lost 6 bases, and 10 bases had no gene match. The length of the CDR3 is 16 residues. CDR3 in DNA: TGCAGTGCCCCAGCAGTTACTAGCGGGGGGGACAATGAGCAGTTCTTC. Protein product: CSAPAVTSGGDNEQFF.

The V and J genes are TRBV7-2 and TRBJ2-7; D may be TRBD1 (5 bases). CDR1 and CDR2 from the germline V gene are SGHTA and FQGNSA. The CDR3 spans 14 residues. Trimming took 3 bases from V and 2 from J, leaving 11 bases between them. The CDR3 loop is CASSFGHSTYEQYF. The CDR3 DNA is TGTGCCAGCAGCTTTGGACACTCGACCTACGAGCAGTACTTC.

Concerning this clonotype itself: A read error may explain this, as a much larger clone is one base away. The chain employs TRBV7-2 and TRBJ2-3; 8 bases align to TRBD1. The CDR3 totals 18 residues. The germline V gene has CDR1 SGHTA and CDR2 FQGNSA. J was trimmed by 0 bases and V by 1 base; bases with no gene match: 9. The CDR3 reads CASSLVPGTGLSTDTQYF. In nucleotides, the CDR3 is TGTGCCAGCAGCTTAGTCCCTGGGACAGGCCTTAGCACAGATACGCAGTATTTT.

Ten or more counts support this clonotype. The genes are TRBV12-5 and TRBJ2-2; 14 bases line up with TRBD2. Trimming removed 4 bases from V and 3 bases from J; junction bases left unmatched: 16. Germline CDR1 reads LGHNT; CDR2 reads FRNRAP. There are 21 residues in the CDR3. CDR3 residues: CASGYSTGTSGRINHTGELFF. The CDR3 nucleotides are TGTGCTAGTGGTTACAGTACCGGGACTAGCGGGAGAATTAACCACACCGGGGAGCTGTTTTTT.

This clonotype was found many times. This rearrangement joins TRBV7-3 to TRBJ1-2; a weak D match, TRBD1 (5 bases). Germline values: CDR1 SGHTA, CDR2 FQGTGA. V gave up 2 bases and J gave up 5 bases, with 12 bases separating them. This CDR3 is built from 14 residues. CDR3 sequence: CASSLWEGPYGYTF. The DNA of the CDR3 is TGTGCCAGCAGCTTATGGGAGGGGCCATATGGCTACACCTTC. Complete variable domain (other parts from reference TRBV7-3 and TRBJ1-2): GAGVSQTPSNKVTEKGKYVELRCDPISGHTALYWYRQSLGQGPEFLIYFQGTGAADDSGLPNDRFFAVRPEGSVSTLKIQRTERGDSAVYLCASSLWEGPYGYTFGSGTRLTVV.

This chain joins TRBV6-1 and TRBJ1-1; D is unresolved. Trimming shortened V by 7 bases and J by 0 bases, and 9 bases separated the two germline ends. This CDR3 region has 13 residues. CDR1 and CDR2 (germline): MNHNS, SASEGT. CDR3 DNA: TGTGCCAGCAAGCTTCACCTGAACACTGAAGCTTTCTTT. Amino acid sequence: CASKLHLNTEAFF.

In its sample, this clonotype was seen many times. This chain links TRBV2 with TRBJ1-5, with unresolved D. The germline gives CDR1 SNHLY, CDR2 FYNNEI. The CDR3 consists of 18 residues. Deletions cut 6 bases from V and 4 bases from J, with 25 bases between. The CDR3 region has the DNA TGTGCCAGCAGCACATATAGGGAGAGGGTAGACGGTAATCAGCCCCAGCATTTT. Amino acid sequence: CASSTYRERVDGNQPQHF.

This clonotype was seen many times. This chain joins TRBV11-2 and TRBJ1-1; D uncertain. Trimming removed 1 base at V and 4 bases at J, with 10 bases between. Germline V gene data show CDR1 as SGHAT and CDR2 as FQNNGV. CDR3 length: 14 residues. The CDR3 is CASSLGAGPTEAFF. The CDR3 DNA sequence: TGTGCCAGCAGCTTAGGGGCAGGCCCCACTGAAGCTTTCTTT.

This clonotype was detected ten times or more. This chain uses TRBV5-1 with TRBJ2-7; 10 positions match TRBD2. The CDR3 has 15 amino acids. V trimming: 1 base; J trimming: 8 bases; junction bases outside the gene matches: 9. Germline loops: CDR1 SGHRS, CDR2 YFSETQ. This chain's CDR3 is CASSLLSGTSEKQYF. CDR3 DNA sequence: TGCGCCAGCAGCTTGTTATCCGGGACTAGCGAGAAGCAGTACTTC.